The T cell receptor (beta chain) described here comes from a study of cytomegalovirus exposure and HLA in healthy donors (dated by TCRdb to the late 2010s). About the study as a whole: An earlier analysis of some 600 of the donors reported approximately 300 Gb of sequence data and around 100 million unique TCR beta sequences obtained from roughly 180 million T cells. Of the 350 to 450 genotyped donors, 81% were placed in the genetic ancestry cluster associated with self-reported Caucasian donors. The study used immunosequencing to profile the T cell repertoires of approximately 650 subjects and linked those repertoires to cytomegalovirus serostatus. Five DR-DQ haplotypes were handled as single units for association and clustering, since linkage in the cohort was strong. Across some 400 genotyped donors of the cohort, an average of 235,054 unique TCR beta nucleotide sequences per donor were sequenced, and roughly 20% of those sequences were non-productive. To decide whether each TCR beta V gene segment behaved as functional or pseudogenic, an earlier analysis of approximately 620 of the donors relied on high-throughput TCR beta sequencing. Alongside the repertoire data, information on donor age, sex, ethnicity and CMV serostatus was compiled. The number of typed donors differed by locus: about 620-640 for A, B, C, DRB1 and DQB1; some 540 for DQA1; approximately 610 for DPA1; and around 450 for DPB1. High-throughput TCR immunosequencing, statistical association of individual TCRs with disease status, and machine learning were combined to predict cytomegalovirus infection status. HLA typing covered class I and class II loci at four-digit resolution. A later analysis re-examined previously published TCR beta repertoires from more than 550 donors and added high-resolution HLA genotyping to investigate patterns of TCR occurrence. In a later genetic analysis, genome-wide SNP genotypes for 398 of the 666 donors were used, and that subset was treated as a discovery cohort. Roughly 290 gigabases of sequencing data and 75 million to 85 million unique TCR sequences made up an early release that covered 500 to 700 HLA-typed donors. In addition to the first cohort of around 670 subjects, a separate validation cohort of 130 or so different subjects was used. The study aimed to test whether cataloging public T cell receptors could reveal signatures of past pathogen exposure. All discovery cohort repertoires had been generated on a single sequencing platform. In the later analysis, no new phenotypic data were used to find candidate immune exposures; instead, reliance was placed on TCR beta sequences and their occurrence across donors.

Comment on this clone: Its antigen is currently not known. One base away there is no much larger clone; base qualities are not given.

The library relied on the immunoSEQ multiplex PCR assay. For the multiplex PCR, a mixture combining 60 forward primers for TCR Vbeta segments and 13 reverse primers for TCR Jbeta segments was used. The CDR3 region of rearranged TCR beta genes was amplified from genomic DNA with a multiplex PCR assay. On the Illumina HiSeq System, the amplified TCR beta libraries were sequenced as 87-base-pair reads. The paper's processing steps were these. A later analysis counted tens of millions of unique TCR beta chains across the 550 to 750 repertoires, and some 11 million of these chains were shared by at least two donors. A nearest-neighbor algorithm error-corrected the raw reads and collapsed the reads into unique sequences, merging closely related sequences to remove PCR and sequencing errors. Alignment of CDR3 sequences to IMGT reference sequences was used to assign V, D and J gene segments. For a sequence to be retained, at least a six-nucleotide match to both a V gene segment and a J gene segment was required. Rearrangements were classified as productive when the CDR3 lacked stop codons and remained in frame with V and J, and all other rearrangements were classified as non-productive. CDR3 was defined by IMGT convention, running from the second conserved V-encoded cysteine to the conserved J-encoded phenylalanine. The earlier analysis of approximately 590 of the donors excluded any sequence lacking an unambiguous match to a single V gene segment. An earlier analysis of over 450 of the donors classified V segments as functional when productive rearrangements were above 56.7% and as segregating when the standard deviation between donors was above 5%. A statistical classification framework was built for diagnosing cytomegalovirus status from the catalog of TCR beta chain sequences. V and J gene assignment, in a later analysis, came from comparing TCR nucleotide sequences with IMGT/GENE-DB human TR gene sequences. A later analysis assigned CDR3 sequences and most-parsimonious VDJ recombination scenarios with the TCRdist pipeline. In a later analysis, each TCR beta chain was defined by its CDR3 amino acid sequence together with its V-gene family, and reads without a unique V-gene family were excluded. A later analysis removed nearly 600 highly shared, low-generation-probability nucleotide sequences to deal with suspected cross-contamination and a sequencing artifact. A later analysis calculated a clonal expansion index for each public chain from normalized within-repertoire ranks of inferred template counts. In a later analysis, generation probabilities were computed with a VDJ recombination model fitted to out-of-frame rearrangements, and the resulting probabilities were checked against IGoR. A later analysis scored TCR-TCR, TCR-HLA and TCR-CMV co-occurrence with hypergeometric tests, applying a repertoire-size bias correction to TCR pairs. To estimate false discovery rates, a later analysis permuted the HLA or CMV assignments 20 times. In a later analysis, co-occurring TCRs were grouped using DBSCAN, with TCRdist sequence similarity added in when clustering inside HLA-allele-positive subsets. Co-occurrence clustering excluded repertoires with fewer than 30,000 or more than 120,000 public chains, plus five with anomalous nucleotide sharing. Here the immuneACCESS table is served through TCRdb, limited to in-frame sequences with V and J called. Missing clones are a known gap in these copies; in checked studies unresolved V genes cover under half, and the rest lacks a known reason. V and J calls and clone size are given by that table; D and trimming were obtained from the DNA. Within this sample are 110,000 to 150,000 clones, with around 80% of them counted one time only. The ten most abundant clones make up 6.5% to 7% of the sample.

The V end gives up 5 bases and the J end 5 bases, leaving 10 bases in the junction not matched to a gene. The CDR1 and CDR2 encoded by the germline V gene are MGHRA and YSYEKL. Counted from cysteine to phenylalanine, this CDR3 has 16 amino acids. Only CDR3 DNA remains: 48 bases, in frame from the first base. Summary of the overall study and its limitations: The earlier analysis of 450 to 700 of the donors excluded about 16 rarely observed V segments, including chromosome 9 orphons, because counts were too low. It was suggested by the authors that the approach could potentially be generalized to other disease states and immunological phenotypes. Some IMGT-functional V segments, including TRBV6-2 and TRBV6-3, could not be distinguished by the 87-base-pair reads and were therefore excluded. When HLA alleles, especially DR and DQ, strongly co-occurred, attributing TCR associations to individual alleles was difficult. A further reported finding was that TCR beta sequences accurately predicted the HLA-A and HLA-B alleles for most subjects in the first cohort. In both the original and validation cohorts, the classifier was reported to diagnose cytomegalovirus status with high specificity and sensitivity. A later analysis found that most CMV-associated TCR beta chains appeared HLA-restricted, with HLA associations seemingly driven largely by CMV exposure. In a later analysis, several top co-occurrence clusters were reported to appear linked to parvovirus B19, influenza, CMV and Epstein-Barr virus. This cohort had only TCR beta chains sequenced, and the lack of alpha or paired-chain data limited which features could be detected. In a later analysis, some 17,000 TCR beta sequences were associated with specific HLA alleles at a false discovery rate of 0.05. A later analysis found that TCR association rates varied across HLA loci, with DRB1 alleles showing the most associated TCRs and HLA-C alleles the fewest. Linkage disequilibrium might explain the correlated functional status among segregating V segments, but an unknown experimental factor could not be ruled out. The study gave a list of roughly 150 TCR beta chains associated with cytomegalovirus. CMV serostatus was the only immune exposure information available for the cohort. Presence/absence analyses assumed roughly uniform sequencing depth across donors, an assumption that may not hold. A later genetic analysis associated a missense DCLRE1C variant with V-gene and J-gene trimming of TCR beta chains, and an independent cohort replicated the association. Because HLA typing was missing for some donors at each locus, association tests included only the typed subset. Most TCR sequences were observed very rarely across donors, whereas some public TCRs were present in many individuals. The sequencing pipeline was judged likely to have produced a cluster of highly shared sequence variants as a technical artifact. In vitro tests confirmed that a few of the cytomegalovirus-associated TCR beta chains recognize cytomegalovirus antigens. Compared with the roughly 670-donor mean, donors in an Asian-associated ancestry cluster had fewer N-insertions in productive TCRs, according to a later genetic analysis. In an earlier analysis of fewer than 750 of the donors, most TCR beta V segments were observed in productive rearrangements about 90% or about 30% of the time, broadly matching IMGT annotations. In a later analysis, HLA-associated TCR beta chains were found to be more clonally expanded and to have lower generation probabilities than equally common non-associated chains.

The cohort comprised some 730 healthy bone marrow donors. All cohort members were sampled while nominally healthy, although unrecorded immune exposures were likely present. The donor was CMV seropositive and belonged to the group of 250 to 300 seropositive cohort members. Every donor gave a peripheral blood sample, and the peripheral blood mononuclear cells from that sample were used for TCR beta sequencing. The Qiagen DNeasy Blood Extraction Kit was used to extract genomic DNA from the blood cell samples. Sequencing input: PBMCs. The V gene is TRBV4-1 and the J gene is TRBJ1-5; TRBD1 matches 9 bases in the middle. The clonotype originates from a man in his forties in good health and CMV-seropositive. The CDR3 protein sequence reads: CASSSAGTGSYQPQHF. The bases read TGCGCCAGCAGCTCCGCCGGGACAGGGTCATATCAGCCCCAGCATTTT.